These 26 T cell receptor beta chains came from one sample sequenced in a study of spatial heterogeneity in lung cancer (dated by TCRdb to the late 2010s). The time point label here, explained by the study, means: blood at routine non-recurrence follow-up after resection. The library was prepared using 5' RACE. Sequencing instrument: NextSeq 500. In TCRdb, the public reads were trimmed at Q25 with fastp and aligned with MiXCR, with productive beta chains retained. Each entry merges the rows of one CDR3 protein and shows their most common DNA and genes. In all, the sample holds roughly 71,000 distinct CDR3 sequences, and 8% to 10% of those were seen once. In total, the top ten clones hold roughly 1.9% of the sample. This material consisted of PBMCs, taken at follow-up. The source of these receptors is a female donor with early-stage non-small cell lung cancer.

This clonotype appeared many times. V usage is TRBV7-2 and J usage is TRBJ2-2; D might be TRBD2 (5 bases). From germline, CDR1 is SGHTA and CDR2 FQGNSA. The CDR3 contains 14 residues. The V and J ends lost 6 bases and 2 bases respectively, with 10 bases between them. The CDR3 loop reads CASRRDFNTGELFF. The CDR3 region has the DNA TGTGCCAGCAGACGGGATTTTAACACCGGGGAGCTGTTTTTT.

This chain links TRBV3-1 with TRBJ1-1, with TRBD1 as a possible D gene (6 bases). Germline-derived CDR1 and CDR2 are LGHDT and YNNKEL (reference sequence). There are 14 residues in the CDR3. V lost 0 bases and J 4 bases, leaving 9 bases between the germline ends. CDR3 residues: CASSQEGGSTEAFF. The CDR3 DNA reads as TGTGCCAGCAGCCAAGAAGGGGGGTCCACTGAAGCTTTCTTT.

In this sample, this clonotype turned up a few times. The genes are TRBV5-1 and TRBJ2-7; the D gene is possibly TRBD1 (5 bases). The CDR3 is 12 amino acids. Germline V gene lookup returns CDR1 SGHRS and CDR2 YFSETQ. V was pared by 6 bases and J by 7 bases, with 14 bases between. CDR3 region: CASINLNREQYF. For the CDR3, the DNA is TGCGCCAGCATCAACCTGAACAGGGAGCAGTACTTC. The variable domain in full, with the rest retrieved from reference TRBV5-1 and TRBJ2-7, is KAGVTQTPRYLIKTRGQQVTLSCSPISGHRSVSWYQQTPGQGLQFLFEYFSETQRNKGNFPGRFSGRQFSNSRSEMNVSTLELGDSALYLCASINLNREQYFGPGTRLTVT.

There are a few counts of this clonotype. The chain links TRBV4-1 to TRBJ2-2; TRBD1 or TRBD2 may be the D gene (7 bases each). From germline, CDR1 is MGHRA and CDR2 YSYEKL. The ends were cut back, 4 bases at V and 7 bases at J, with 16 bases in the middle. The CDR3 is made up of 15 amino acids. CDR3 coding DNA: TGCGCCAGCAGCCCTACAGGGGAGGGGATCGGGGAGCTGTTTTTT. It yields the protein CASSPTGEGIGELFF.

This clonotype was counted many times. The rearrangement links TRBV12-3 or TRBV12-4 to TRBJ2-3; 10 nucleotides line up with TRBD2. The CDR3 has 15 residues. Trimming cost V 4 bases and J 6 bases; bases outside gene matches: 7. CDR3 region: CASSSWEREGDTQYF. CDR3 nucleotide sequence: TGTGCCAGCAGTTCCTGGGAGCGGGAGGGGGATACGCAGTATTTT.

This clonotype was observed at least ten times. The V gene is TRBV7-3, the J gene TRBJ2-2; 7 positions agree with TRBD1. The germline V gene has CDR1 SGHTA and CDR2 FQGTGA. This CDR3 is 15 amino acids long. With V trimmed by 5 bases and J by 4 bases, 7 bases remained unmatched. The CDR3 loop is CASSKFTGATGELFF. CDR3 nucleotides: TGTGCCAGCAGCAAGTTCACAGGGGCCACCGGGGAGCTGTTTTTT.

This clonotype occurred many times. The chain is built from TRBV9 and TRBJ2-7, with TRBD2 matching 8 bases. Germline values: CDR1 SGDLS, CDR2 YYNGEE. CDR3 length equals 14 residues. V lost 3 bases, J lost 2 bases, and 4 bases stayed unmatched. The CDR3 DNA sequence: TGTGCCAGCAGCGAGGGACTAGAGGCCTACGAGCAGTACTTC. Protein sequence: CASSEGLEAYEQYF.

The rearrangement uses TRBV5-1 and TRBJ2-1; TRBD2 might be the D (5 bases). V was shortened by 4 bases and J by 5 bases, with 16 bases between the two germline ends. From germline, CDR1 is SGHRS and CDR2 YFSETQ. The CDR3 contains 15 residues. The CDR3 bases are TGCGCCAGCAGCGTGCGGGCGCAGCAGGACAATGAGCAGTTCTTC. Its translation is CASSVRAQQDNEQFF.

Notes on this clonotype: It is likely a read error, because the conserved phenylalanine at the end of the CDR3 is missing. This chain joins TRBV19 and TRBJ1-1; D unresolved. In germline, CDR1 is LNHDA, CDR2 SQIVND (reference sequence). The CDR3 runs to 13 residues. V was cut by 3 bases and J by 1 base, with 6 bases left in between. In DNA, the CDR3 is TGTGCCAGTAGTATGCGGGAGAACACTGAAGCTTTCTTA. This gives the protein CASSMRENTEAFL.

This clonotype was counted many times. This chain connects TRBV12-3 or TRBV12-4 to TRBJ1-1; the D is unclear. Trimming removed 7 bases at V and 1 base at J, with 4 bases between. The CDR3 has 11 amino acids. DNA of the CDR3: TGTGCCAGCATACAGAACACTGAAGCTTTCTTT. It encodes CASIQNTEAFF.

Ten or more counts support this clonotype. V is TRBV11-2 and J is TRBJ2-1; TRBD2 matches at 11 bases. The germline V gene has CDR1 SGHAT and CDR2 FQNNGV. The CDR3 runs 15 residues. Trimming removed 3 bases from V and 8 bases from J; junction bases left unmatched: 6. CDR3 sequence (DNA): TGTGCCAGCAGCTTTATCACTAGCGGGAGTTATGAGCAGTTCTTC. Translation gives CASSFITSGSYEQFF.

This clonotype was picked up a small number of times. The CDR3 DNA is TGTGCCAGCAGTGTTTGGGGGGTAAGGGAAAAACTGTTTTTT. This gives the protein CASSVWGVREKLFF. The chain links TRBV25-1 to TRBJ1-4, with D possibly being TRBD1 (5 bases). Germline V CDR1 and CDR2: MGHDK, SYGVNS. The CDR3 is 14 residues long. V lost 4 bases, J lost 8 bases, and 14 bases lay in between.

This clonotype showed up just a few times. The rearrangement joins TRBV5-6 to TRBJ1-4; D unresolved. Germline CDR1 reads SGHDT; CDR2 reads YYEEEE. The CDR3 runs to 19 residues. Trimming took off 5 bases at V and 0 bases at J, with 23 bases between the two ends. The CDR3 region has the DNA TGTGCCAGCAGACCACCTGTGCAGGTTGGGAGGGCAACTAATGAAAAACTGTTTTTT. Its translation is CASRPPVQVGRATNEKLFF. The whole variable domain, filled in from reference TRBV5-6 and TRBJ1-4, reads DAGVTQSPTHLIKTRGQQVTLRCSPKSGHDTVSWYQQALGQGPQFIFQYYEEEERQRGNFPDRFSGHQFPNYSSELNVNALLLGDSALYLCASRPPVQVGRATNEKLFFGSGTQLSVL.

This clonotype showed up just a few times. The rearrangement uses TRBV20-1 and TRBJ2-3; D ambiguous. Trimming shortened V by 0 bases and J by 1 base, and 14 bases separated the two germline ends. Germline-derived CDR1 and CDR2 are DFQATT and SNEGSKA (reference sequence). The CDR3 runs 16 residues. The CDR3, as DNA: TGCAGTGCTAGAGATAGGGCCCGTGGGGGCACAGATACGCAGTATTTT. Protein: CSARDRARGGTDTQYF.

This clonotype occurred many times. CDR3 residues: CASSSLKSLNTEAFF. Here the CDR3 DNA reads TGTGCCAGCAGCTCATTGAAGTCTCTGAACACTGAAGCTTTCTTT. The chain recombines TRBV7-9 with TRBJ1-1; D is unclear. Germline V CDR1 and CDR2: SEHNR, FQNEAQ (reference sequence). V was trimmed by 4 bases and J by 0 bases, leaving 12 bases between them. The CDR3 contains 15 residues.

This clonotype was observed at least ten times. The DNA for the CDR3 is TGTGCCAGCAGTTTCCCGTGGGGCGGGGCCTACAATGAGCAGTTCTTC. This codes for CASSFPWGGAYNEQFF. The chain carries TRBV28 and TRBJ2-1; D perhaps matches TRBD2 (6 bases). Per germline, CDR1 MDHEN and CDR2 SYDVKM. The CDR3 length is 16 residues. The V end was cut by 3 bases, the J end by 2 bases, with 14 bases between.

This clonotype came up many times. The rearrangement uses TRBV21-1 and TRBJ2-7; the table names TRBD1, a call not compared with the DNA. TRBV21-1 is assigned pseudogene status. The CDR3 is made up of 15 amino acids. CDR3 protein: CASSNPGQEGYEQYF. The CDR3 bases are TGTGCCAGCAGCAACCCGGGACAGGAAGGCTACGAGCAGTACTTC.

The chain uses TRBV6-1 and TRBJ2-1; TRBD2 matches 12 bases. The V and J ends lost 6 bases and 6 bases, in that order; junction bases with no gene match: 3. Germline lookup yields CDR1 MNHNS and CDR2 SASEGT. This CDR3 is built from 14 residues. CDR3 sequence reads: CASSGLAGTNEQFF. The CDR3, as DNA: TGTGCCAGCAGCGGACTAGCGGGGACCAATGAGCAGTTCTTC.

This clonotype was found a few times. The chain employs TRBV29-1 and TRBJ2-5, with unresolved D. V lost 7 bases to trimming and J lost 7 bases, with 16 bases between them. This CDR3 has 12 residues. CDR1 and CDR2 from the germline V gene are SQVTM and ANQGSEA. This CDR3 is CSAASQTRTQYF. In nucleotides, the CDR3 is TGCAGCGCAGCTTCGCAGACCAGGACCCAGTACTTC.

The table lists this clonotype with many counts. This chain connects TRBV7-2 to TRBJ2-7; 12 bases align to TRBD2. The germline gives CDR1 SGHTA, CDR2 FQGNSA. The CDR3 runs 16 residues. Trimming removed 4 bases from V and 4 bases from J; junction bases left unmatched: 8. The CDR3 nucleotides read TGTGCCAGCAGCTCGTCTAGACTAGCGGGAGTGTACGAGCAGTACTTC. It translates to CASSSSRLAGVYEQYF.

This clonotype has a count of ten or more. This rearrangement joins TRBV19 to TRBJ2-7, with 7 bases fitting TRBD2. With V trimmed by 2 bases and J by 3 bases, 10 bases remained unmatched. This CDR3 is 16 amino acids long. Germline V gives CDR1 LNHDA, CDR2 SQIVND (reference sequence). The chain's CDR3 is CASSITPGLPIYEQYF. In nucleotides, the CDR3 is TGTGCCAGTAGTATAACTCCGGGACTACCAATCTACGAGCAGTACTTC.

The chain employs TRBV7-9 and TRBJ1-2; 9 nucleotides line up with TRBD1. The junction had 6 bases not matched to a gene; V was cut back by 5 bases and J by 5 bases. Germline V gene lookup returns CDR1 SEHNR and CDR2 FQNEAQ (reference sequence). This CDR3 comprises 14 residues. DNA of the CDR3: TGTGCCAGCAGCCTAACAGGGGGCGCGTATGGCTACACCTTC. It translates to CASSLTGGAYGYTF.

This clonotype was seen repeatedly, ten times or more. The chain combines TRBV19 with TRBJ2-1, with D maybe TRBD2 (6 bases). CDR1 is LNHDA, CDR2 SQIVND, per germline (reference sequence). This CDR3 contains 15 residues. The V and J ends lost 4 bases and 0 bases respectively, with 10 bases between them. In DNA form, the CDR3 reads TGTGCCAGTAGTACCCAAGCGGGCTCCTACAATGAGCAGTTCTTC. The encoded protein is CASSTQAGSYNEQFF.

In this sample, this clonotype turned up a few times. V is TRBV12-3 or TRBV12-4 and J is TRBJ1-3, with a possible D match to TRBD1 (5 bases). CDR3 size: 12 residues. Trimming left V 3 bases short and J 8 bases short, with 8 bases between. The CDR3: CASSLGGDTIYF. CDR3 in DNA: TGTGCCAGCAGTTTGGGGGGGGACACCATATATTTT.

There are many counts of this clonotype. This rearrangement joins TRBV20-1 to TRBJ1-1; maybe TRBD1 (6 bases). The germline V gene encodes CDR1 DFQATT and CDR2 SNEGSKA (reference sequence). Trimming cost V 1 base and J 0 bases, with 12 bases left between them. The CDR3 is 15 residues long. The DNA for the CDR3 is TGCAGTGCTAGAGTCGCCGGACAGCTGAACACTGAAGCTTTCTTT. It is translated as CSARVAGQLNTEAFF.

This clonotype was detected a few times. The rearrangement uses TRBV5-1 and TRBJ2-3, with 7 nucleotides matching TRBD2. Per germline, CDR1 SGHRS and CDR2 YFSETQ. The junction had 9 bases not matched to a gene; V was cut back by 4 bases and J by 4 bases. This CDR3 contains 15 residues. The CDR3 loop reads CASSVSSGRADTQYF. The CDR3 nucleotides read TGCGCCAGCAGCGTCTCTAGCGGAAGGGCAGATACGCAGTATTTT.